This T cell receptor (beta chain) was captured by sequencing in a study of long-term antiretroviral therapy in people with HIV. Study results and limitations: Dating from the mid-2000s to the late 2010s, the blood was possibly obtained under older ART regimens.

With regard to this clone: Its target is unknown.

The germline CDR1 and CDR2 sequences are MGHRA and YSYEKL. V was trimmed by 0 bases and J by 6 bases, leaving 11 bases between them. The CDR3 extends over 15 amino acids. They ran version v3.0 of the immunoSEQ assay at survey level. Sequencing used immunoSEQ multiplex PCR; TCRdb keeps in-frame clones, though not all of them. The sample contains about 25,000 clones, about 88% of which appear only once. The chain employs TRBV4-1 and TRBJ1-4; unclear D gene. The source of this sequence is a woman between 25 and 40 years old with HIV. Here the sequenced sample was unsorted PBMCs, taken 1.9 years after starting antiretroviral therapy. In DNA form, the CDR3 reads TGCGCCAGCAGCCAAGAAAGCCGGAGAGATGAAAAACTGTTTTTT. Its translation: CASSQESRRDEKLFF.